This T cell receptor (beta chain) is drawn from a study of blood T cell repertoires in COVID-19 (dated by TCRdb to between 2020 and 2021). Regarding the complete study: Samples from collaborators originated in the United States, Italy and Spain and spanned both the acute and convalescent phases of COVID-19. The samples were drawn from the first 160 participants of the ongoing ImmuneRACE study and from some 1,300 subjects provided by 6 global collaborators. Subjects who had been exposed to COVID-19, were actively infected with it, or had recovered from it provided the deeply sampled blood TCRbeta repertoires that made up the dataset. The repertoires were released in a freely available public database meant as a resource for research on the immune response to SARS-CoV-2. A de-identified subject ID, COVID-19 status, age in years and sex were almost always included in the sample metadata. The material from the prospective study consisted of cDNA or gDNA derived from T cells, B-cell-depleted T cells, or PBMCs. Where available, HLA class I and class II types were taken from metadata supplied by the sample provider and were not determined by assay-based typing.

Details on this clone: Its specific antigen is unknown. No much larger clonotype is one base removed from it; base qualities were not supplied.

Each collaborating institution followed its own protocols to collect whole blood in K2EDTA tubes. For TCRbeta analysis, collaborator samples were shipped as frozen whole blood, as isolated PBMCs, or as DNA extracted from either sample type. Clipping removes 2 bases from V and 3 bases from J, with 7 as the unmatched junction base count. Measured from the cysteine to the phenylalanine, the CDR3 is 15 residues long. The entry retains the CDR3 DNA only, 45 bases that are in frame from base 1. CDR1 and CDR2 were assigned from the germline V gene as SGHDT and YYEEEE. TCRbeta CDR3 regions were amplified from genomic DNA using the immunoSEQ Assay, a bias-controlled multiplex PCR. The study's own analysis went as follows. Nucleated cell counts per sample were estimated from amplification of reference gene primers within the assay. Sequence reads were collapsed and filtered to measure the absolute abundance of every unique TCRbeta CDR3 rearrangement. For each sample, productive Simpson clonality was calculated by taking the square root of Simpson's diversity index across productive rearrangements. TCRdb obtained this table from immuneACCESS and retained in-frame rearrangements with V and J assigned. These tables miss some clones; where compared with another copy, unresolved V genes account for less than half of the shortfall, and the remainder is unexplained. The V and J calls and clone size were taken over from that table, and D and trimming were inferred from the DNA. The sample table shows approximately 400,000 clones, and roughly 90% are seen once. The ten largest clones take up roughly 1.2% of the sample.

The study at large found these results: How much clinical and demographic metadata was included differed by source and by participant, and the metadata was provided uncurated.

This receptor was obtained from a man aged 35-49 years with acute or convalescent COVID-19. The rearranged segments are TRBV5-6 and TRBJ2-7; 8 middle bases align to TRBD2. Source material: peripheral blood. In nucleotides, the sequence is TGTGCCAGCAGCTTAGGTTTAGCGGGGTACTACGAGCAGTACTTC. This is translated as CASSLGLAGYYEQYF.